Below, 14 T cell receptor beta chains from the same sample are listed, as sequenced in a study of regulatory T cells in long-lasting Graves disease. Regarding time point: persistent/refractory GD, antithyroid drugs over 5 years with positive TRAb. Isolated PBMC RNA provided the starting material for the TCR library. Libraries of TCR beta came from iRepertoire HTBI primers plus Arm-PCR of CDR3 regions. TCRdb ran MiXCR on the multiplex PCR reads and lists one entry per CDR3 protein. The repertoire holds roughly 400,000 distinct CDR3 sequences, around a fifth seen once, with approximately 15% in the top ten. The starting material was peripheral blood mononuclear cells (PBMCs), obtained when the disease was refractory, from a patient treated with antithyroid drugs. These receptor sequences come from a female donor with Graves disease.

Ten or more counts support this clonotype. The chain joins TRBV28 to TRBJ2-5; D possibly uses TRBD1 or TRBD2 (5 bases each). The germline V and J ends were trimmed by 4 bases and 3 bases, with 15 bases remaining between them. In germline, CDR1 is MDHEN, CDR2 SYDVKM. This CDR3 comprises 15 residues. CDR3 bases: TGTGCCAGCAGTTCGGGACCAACCGGGAAAGAGACCCAGTACTTC. It encodes CASSSGPTGKETQYF. The full variable domain, its missing parts supplied by reference TRBV28 and TRBJ2-5, is DVKVTQSSRYLVKRTGEKVFLECVQDMDHENMFWYRQDPGLGLRLIYFSYDVKMKEKGDIPEGYSVSREKKERFSLILESASTNQTSMYLCASSSGPTGKETQYFGPGTRLLVL.

This clonotype was recorded many times. This chain joins TRBV28 and TRBJ2-7, with unresolved D. Germline lookup yields CDR1 MDHEN and CDR2 SYDVKM. The CDR3 consists of 15 residues. The V end lost 1 base, the J end lost 2 bases, and 12 bases lay between the germline ends. CDR3 sequence: CASSLLGALAYEQYF. Written as DNA, the CDR3 is TGTGCCAGCAGTTTATTAGGAGCCCTCGCCTACGAGCAGTACTTC.

This clonotype has only a few counts. This chain uses TRBV7-9 with TRBJ2-7; the D is unclear. Trimming pared 1 base from V and 3 bases from J, leaving 7 bases between. Germline V gene lookup returns CDR1 SEHNR and CDR2 FQNEAQ (reference sequence). The CDR3 extends over 13 amino acids. CDR3 coding DNA: TGTGCCAGCAGCTTAGAACCACACTACGAGCAGTACTTC. Amino acid sequence: CASSLEPHYEQYF.

Note on this clonotype: No DNA is shown, since the ends of the CDR3 on it are uncertain; the CDR3 is the one TCRdb lists. The gene calls are TRBV6-6 and TRBJ2-6. Germline lookup yields CDR1 MNHNY and CDR2 SVGAGI (reference sequence). Ends included, the CDR3 has 16 residues. CDR3 amino acids: CASSYSFAPGANVPTF.

This clonotype was detected ten times or more. The rearrangement joins TRBV20-1 to TRBJ2-1; no definite D call. The V and J ends lost 1 base and 9 bases respectively, with 10 bases between them. Germline lookup yields CDR1 DFQATT and CDR2 SNEGSKA (reference sequence). This CDR3 comprises 12 residues. The CDR3 bases are TGCAGTGCTAGAGGATCCAAAATTGAGCAGTTCTTC. It encodes CSARGSKIEQFF.

This clonotype has a count of ten or more. The genes are TRBV28 and TRBJ2-2; D is undetermined. Trimming took off 7 bases at V and 3 bases at J, with 12 bases between the two ends. This CDR3 is 14 amino acids long. Germline V CDR1 and CDR2: MDHEN, SYDVKM. For the CDR3, the DNA is TGTGCCAGCAATTCTCACAGTGACACCGGGGAGCTGTTTTTT. The encoded protein is CASNSHSDTGELFF.

Notes on this clonotype: A much larger clone sits a single nucleotide away, making a read error possible. The chain links TRBV2 to TRBJ2-7; D is unclear. CDR3 length: 13 residues. Per germline, CDR1 SNHLY and CDR2 FYNNEI. CDR3 in amino acids: CASTPRFYYEQCF. The CDR3 DNA reads TGTGCCAGCACCCCAAGATTTTACTACGAGCAGTGCTTC. Full variable domain (remainder filled in from reference TRBV2 and TRBJ2-7): EPEVTQTPSHQVTQMGQEVILRCVPISNHLYFYWYRQILGQKVEFLVSFYNNEISEKSEIFDDQFSVERPDGSNFTLKIRSTKLEDSAMYFCASTPRFYYEQCFGPGTRLTVT.

This clonotype was seen repeatedly, ten times or more. The CDR3, as DNA: TGCAGCGTTGAAGCACTGGGTTCGGCTGGCTACACCTTC. This translates into CSVEALGSAGYTF. V and J are TRBV29-1 and TRBJ1-2; the D is unclear. The CDR3 spans 13 residues. Germline V CDR1 and CDR2: SQVTM, ANQGSEA. The V and J ends lost 1 base and 7 bases respectively, with 13 bases between them.

This clonotype was counted a few times. V usage is TRBV20-1 and J usage is TRBJ2-7; a weak D match, TRBD2 (6 bases). The CDR3 runs 15 residues. Trimming left V 3 bases short and J 1 base short, with 16 bases between. Looked up from germline, CDR1 is DFQATT and CDR2 is SNEGSKA (reference sequence). This chain's CDR3 is CSARWSSVPSYEQYF. CDR3 bases: TGCAGTGCTAGGTGGTCTAGCGTACCATCCTACGAGCAGTACTTC.

Ten or more counts support this clonotype. V and J are TRBV5-6 and TRBJ2-7; D is possibly TRBD1 or TRBD2 (6 bases each). V was trimmed by 4 bases and J by 3 bases, leaving 11 bases between them. Germline V lookup: CDR1 SGHDT, CDR2 YYEEEE. The CDR3 sequence is 13 residues long. CDR3 loop: CASSRGGLYEQYF. DNA of the CDR3: TGTGCCAGCAGCCGAGGGGGGCTCTACGAGCAGTACTTC.

This clonotype has a count of ten or more. The J gene is TRBJ1-2, the V gene TRBV6-1; D unclear. V was trimmed by 1 base and J by 4 bases, leaving 13 bases between them. CDR1 is MNHNS, CDR2 SASEGT, per germline. CDR3 length equals 15 residues. CDR3 sequence reads: CASSEERFPLYGYTF. CDR3 nucleotides: TGTGCCAGCAGTGAAGAACGATTCCCCCTCTATGGCTACACCTTC.

This clonotype was counted once. The chain has TRBV19 and TRBJ2-1; D is perhaps TRBD2 (5 bases). This CDR3 spans 15 amino acids. The germline V gene encodes CDR1 LNHDA and CDR2 SQIVND (reference sequence). V was cut by 3 bases and J by 6 bases, with 15 bases left in between. CDR3 in DNA: TGTGCCAGTAGTATTGCATCCTTCGAGGGCAATGAGCAGTTCTTC. It encodes CASSIASFEGNEQFF.

This clonotype was seen at least ten times. The chain carries TRBV6-5 and TRBJ2-7; no clear D gene. Per the germline V gene, CDR1 is MNHEY and CDR2 is SVGAGI. V was cut by 0 bases and J by 2 bases, with 11 bases left in between. This CDR3 contains 15 residues. In DNA form, the CDR3 reads TGTGCCAGCAGTTACTCGCTCGGACCTACCTACGAGCAGTACTTC. This sequence encodes CASSYSLGPTYEQYF.

This clonotype was seen a few times. This chain uses TRBV18 with TRBJ2-1; 14 bases agree with TRBD2. Germline-derived CDR1 and CDR2 are KGHSH and LQKENI. Losses at the gene ends were 0 bases for V and 12 bases for J; bases not matched to a gene: 1. CDR3 size: 14 residues. CDR3 sequence (DNA): TGTGCCAGCTCACCACCGACTAGCGGGAGGGGGCAGTTCTTC. Translation gives CASSPPTSGRGQFF.